This record covers a single T cell receptor (beta chain). Its specificity is not known. CDR1 is MNHNS and CDR2 is SASEGT in the germline V gene. Deletions cut 5 bases from V and 3 bases from J, with 22 bases between. The CDR3 has 18 residues. TCRdb's copy holds only in-frame clones and misses some; the assay was immunoSEQ multiplex PCR. There are approximately 2.4 million clones in the sample; more than 90% occur only once, and around 0.13% lies in the top ten. These data are taken from a study of shared clonotypes between healthy human individuals. Study-level results: What rarefaction showed was incomplete sorted-subset sequencing despite large depth. Sampling covered nothing but blood. Tissue TCR repertoires likely differ from those found in blood. Richness estimates generally favored naive over memory subsets. Donor scarcity curtailed the genetic and exposure-history diversity represented herein.

The TCR was taken from a man aged 18 to 29 in good health. The chain is built from TRBV6-1 and TRBJ1-4; the D is unclear. The sample consisted of naive CD4+ T cells sorted from blood. Subset in this sample: CD45RA+ positively selected. CDR3 nucleotide sequence: TGTGCCAGCAGTCAAGGACGGAGCATACGCAGTGCTAATGAAAAACTGTTTTTT. It is translated as CASSQGRSIRSANEKLFF.